This TCR beta chain emerged from a study of CD8 T cells in ankylosing spondylitis. This clonotype was counted at least ten times. No antigen is known for it. Study-level results: A TCR beta motif of fewer than 10 highly homologous variants seemed to mark ankylosing spondylitis blood.

Quantitative 5'-RACE with molecular barcodes was used to make the TCR beta libraries. From the 5' RACE reads, TCRdb called clonotypes with MiXCR, one entry per CDR3 protein. The sample contains approximately 250,000 distinct CDR3 sequences, roughly 10% of which appear only once. The sequence was obtained from a male donor with ankylosing spondylitis or in good health (not recorded which). Source material: blood, either unsorted or a sorted T cell fraction (not recorded which).

CDR3 loop: CSLRIGTGRTDTQYF. CDR3 bases: TGCAGCTTACGGATCGGGACAGGGCGCACAGATACGCAGTATTTT. The rearrangement links TRBV29-1 to TRBJ2-3; TRBD1 matches at 9 bases. Per germline, CDR1 SQVTM and CDR2 ANQGSEA. CDR3 length equals 15 residues. V shed 8 bases, J shed 1 base, and the junction held 10 bases outside the gene matches.